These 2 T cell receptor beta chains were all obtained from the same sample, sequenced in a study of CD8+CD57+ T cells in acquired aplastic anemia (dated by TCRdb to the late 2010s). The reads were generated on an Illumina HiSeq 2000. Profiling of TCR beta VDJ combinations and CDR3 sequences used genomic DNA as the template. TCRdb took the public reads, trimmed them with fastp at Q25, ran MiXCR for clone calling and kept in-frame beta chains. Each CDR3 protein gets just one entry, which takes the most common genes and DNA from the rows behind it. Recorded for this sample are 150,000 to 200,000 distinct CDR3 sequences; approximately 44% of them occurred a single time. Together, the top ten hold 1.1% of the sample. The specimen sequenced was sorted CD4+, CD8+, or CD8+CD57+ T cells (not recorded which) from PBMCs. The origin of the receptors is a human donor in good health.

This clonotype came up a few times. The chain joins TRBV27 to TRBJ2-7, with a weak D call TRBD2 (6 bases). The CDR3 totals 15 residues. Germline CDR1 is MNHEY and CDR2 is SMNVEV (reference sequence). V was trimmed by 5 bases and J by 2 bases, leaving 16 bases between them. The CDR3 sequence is CASSPRETRTYEQYF. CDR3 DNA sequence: TGTGCCAGCAGTCCGCGCGAGACTAGAACCTACGAGCAGTACTTC.

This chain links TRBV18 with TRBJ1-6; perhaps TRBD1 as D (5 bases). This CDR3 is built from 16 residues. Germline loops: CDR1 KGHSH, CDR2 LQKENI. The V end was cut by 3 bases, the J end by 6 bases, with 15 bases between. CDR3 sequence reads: CASSPFMGGSNSPLHF. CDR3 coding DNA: TGTGCCAGCTCACCGTTTATGGGGGGGTCTAATTCACCCCTCCACTTT.